The entry below gives a single TCR beta chain sequence along with its context. The record originates from a study of blood T cell repertoires in COVID-19. The CDR3 length is 15 residues. The ends were cut back, 6 bases at V and 0 bases at J, with 12 bases in the middle. The germline gives CDR1 SNHLY, CDR2 FYNNEI. Source study methods: Estimated nucleated cell counts came from reference gene primer amplification. TCRdb keeps only in-frame clones here, not all; method: immunoSEQ multiplex PCR. V, J and clone size reflect that table, while D and trimming were determined from the DNA. The table lists around 200,000 clones, approximately 86% of them singletons, with approximately 4.8% in the top ten. Cohorts were based on clinical histories the participants reported. Exposed enrollees had met someone with a PCR-confirmed or clinician-diagnosed COVID-19 case at some point within the 2 weeks before study entry.

The source is a woman aged 30 to 39 who had been exposed to COVID-19. Sequencing input: PBMCs or T cells enriched from blood (not recorded which). This rearrangement joins TRBV2 to TRBJ1-5; maybe TRBD1 (5 bases). The CDR3 DNA is TGTGCCAGCAGGGCGACAGATTATAGCAATCAGCCCCAGCATTTT. The encoded protein is CASRATDYSNQPQHF.